The clone carrying this T cell receptor (beta chain) was recorded once. Sequencing used immunoSEQ multiplex PCR; TCRdb keeps in-frame clones, though not all of them. This table holds about 71,000 clones, roughly nine tenths found once. Germline V gene sequence: CDR1 SGHDT, CDR2 YYEEEE. The CDR3 loop spans 18 amino acids. Trimming left V 4 bases short and J 3 bases short, with 24 bases between. This sample stems from a study of T cell changes during pregnancy in multiple sclerosis. This clonotype was sampled from a female donor with multiple sclerosis, enrolled in a pregnancy study. Source: CD8+ T cells from peripheral blood mononuclear cells, taken before pregnancy. V and J are TRBV5-6 and TRBJ2-3; D is possibly TRBD2 (7 bases). The CDR3 loop reads CASSMGGPSWGWTDTQYF. CDR3 DNA: TGTGCCAGCAGCATGGGGGGGCCTAGTTGGGGTTGGACAGATACGCAGTATTTT.